The table lists the clone carrying this T cell receptor (beta chain) with many counts. Its antigen is currently unknown. What was amplified from RNA transcripts were TCR beta CDR3 regions. First-round RT-PCR with HTBI primers amplified the TCR CDR3 region. MiXCR, run by TCRdb on the multiplex PCR reads, gives a single entry per CDR3 protein. The sample has 500,000 to 750,000 distinct CDR3 sequences, under 60% seen once. Exclusion criteria comprised uncontrolled infection, other autoimmune disease, pregnancy or lactation. The data derive from a study of T cells in Graves' hyperthyroidism and ophthalmopathy. Study-wide results and limits: A 13 V-J signature model discriminated ophthalmopathy versus stable hyperthyroidism.

The sequence was collected from a woman under 30 with Graves' hyperthyroidism. The material sequenced was peripheral blood or thyroid tissue (not recorded which).

CDR3 amino acids: CASTFLFGGIGEKLFF. In DNA, the CDR3 is TGTGCCAGCACCTTTCTGTTTGGTGGTATCGGTGAAAAACTGTTTTTT. The chain carries TRBV12-3 or TRBV12-4 and TRBJ1-4; D remains ambiguous. V shed 7 bases and J shed 7 bases, with 22 bases lying between them. This CDR3 spans 16 amino acids.